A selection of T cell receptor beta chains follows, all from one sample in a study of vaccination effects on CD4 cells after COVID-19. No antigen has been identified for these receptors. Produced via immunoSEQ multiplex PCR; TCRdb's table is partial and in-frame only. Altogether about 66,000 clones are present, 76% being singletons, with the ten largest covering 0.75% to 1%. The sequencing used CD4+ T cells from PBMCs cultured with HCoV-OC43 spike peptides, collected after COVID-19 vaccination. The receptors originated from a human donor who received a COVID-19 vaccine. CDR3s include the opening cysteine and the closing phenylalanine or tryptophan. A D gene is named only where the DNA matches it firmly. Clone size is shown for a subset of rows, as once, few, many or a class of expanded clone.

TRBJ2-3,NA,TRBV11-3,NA,CASSFGGTTDTQYF,TGTGCCAGCAGCTTTGGGGGTACCACAGATACGCAGTATTTT
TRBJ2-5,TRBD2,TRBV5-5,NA,CASSSFGTREETQYF,TGTGCCAGCAGCTCCTTTGGGACTAGAGAAGAGACCCAGTACTTC
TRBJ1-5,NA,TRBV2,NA,CASSDLRSNQPQHF,TGTGCCAGCAGCGATTTACGGAGCAATCAGCCCCAGCATTTT
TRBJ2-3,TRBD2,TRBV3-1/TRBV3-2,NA,CASSSLAGETTDTQYF,TGTGCCAGCAGCTCTCTAGCGGGGGAGACCACAGATACGCAGTATTTT
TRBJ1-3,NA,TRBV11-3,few,CASSLGQSSGNTIYF,TGTGCCAGCAGCTTAGGACAATCCTCTGGAAACACCATATATTTT
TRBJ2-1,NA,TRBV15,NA,CATSGFNGGEQFF,TGTGCCACCAGCGGGTTTAACGGGGGTGAGCAGTTCTTC
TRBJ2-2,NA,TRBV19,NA,CASSFERGANTGELFF,TGTGCCAGTAGTTTCGAGCGCGGTGCGAACACCGGGGAGCTGTTTTTT
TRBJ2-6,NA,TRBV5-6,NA,CASSLGNDWISGANVLTF,TGTGCCAGCAGCTTGGGCAACGACTGGATTTCTGGGGCCAACGTCCTGACTTTC
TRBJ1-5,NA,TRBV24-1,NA,CATSDSGQPQHF,TGTGCCACCAGTGATTCAGGCCAGCCCCAGCATTTT
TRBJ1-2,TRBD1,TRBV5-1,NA,CASSPGQGESGYGYTF,TGCGCCAGCAGCCCAGGGCAGGGGGAAAGTGGCTATGGCTACACCTTC
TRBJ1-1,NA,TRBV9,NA,CASSVEAVATEAFF,TGTGCCAGCAGCGTGGAGGCCGTCGCCACTGAAGCTTTCTTT
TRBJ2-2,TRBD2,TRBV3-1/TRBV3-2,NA,CASSHGLAENTGELFF,TGTGCCAGCAGCCACGGACTAGCCGAAAACACCGGGGAGCTGTTTTTT
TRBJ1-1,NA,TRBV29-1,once,CSVDRSFGNTEAFF,TGCAGCGTTGATCGGTCTTTTGGGAACACTGAAGCTTTCTTT
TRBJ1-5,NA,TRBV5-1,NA,CASTLYPADQPQHF,TGCGCCAGCACCTTGTACCCTGCCGATCAGCCCCAGCATTTT
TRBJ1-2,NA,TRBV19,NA,CASSRGLSRGYTF,TGTGCCAGTAGTCGGGGTCTTTCACGCGGCTACACCTTC
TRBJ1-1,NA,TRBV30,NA,CACRAAAEAFF,TGTGCCTGCCGAGCGGCTGCTGAAGCTTTCTTT
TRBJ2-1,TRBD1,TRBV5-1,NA,CASSTVQGNEQFF,TGCGCCAGCAGCACAGTACAGGGGAATGAGCAGTTCTTC
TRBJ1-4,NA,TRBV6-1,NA,CASSESFLRGQHNEKLFF,TGTGCCAGCAGTGAATCTTTTCTCCGAGGACAACATAATGAAAAACTGTTTTTT
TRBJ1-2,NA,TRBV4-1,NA,CASHPSRERVNYGYTF,TGCGCCAGCCACCCATCCAGGGAGCGGGTTAACTATGGCTACACCTTC
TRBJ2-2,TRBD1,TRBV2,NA,CASKTGTGNTGELFF,TGTGCCAGTAAGACCGGGACAGGGAACACCGGGGAGCTGTTTTTT
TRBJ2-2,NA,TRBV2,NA,CASNIAAGELFF,TGTGCCAGCAATATAGCCGCCGGGGAGCTGTTTTTT
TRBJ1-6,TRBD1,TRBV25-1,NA,CASSGQGFSPLHF,TGTGCCAGCAGTGGACAGGGGTTTTCACCCCTCCACTTT
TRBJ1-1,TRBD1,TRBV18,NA,CASSQDRGRTEAFF,TGTGCCAGCTCACAGGACAGGGGTCGCACTGAAGCTTTCTTT
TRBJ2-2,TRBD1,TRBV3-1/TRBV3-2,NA,CASSHTGTDTGELFF,TGTGCCAGCAGCCATACCGGGACAGACACCGGGGAGCTGTTTTTT
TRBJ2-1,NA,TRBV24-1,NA,CATSDSGRGRMLFF,TGTGCCACCAGTGATTCGGGTCGAGGTAGGATGCTGTTCTTC
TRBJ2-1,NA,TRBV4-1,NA,CASSQRGNNEQFF,TGCGCCAGCAGTCAACGGGGTAACAATGAGCAGTTCTTC
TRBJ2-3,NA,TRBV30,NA,CAWSVGSTDTQYF,TGTGCCTGGAGTGTTGGTAGCACAGATACGCAGTATTTT
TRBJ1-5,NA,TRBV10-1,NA,CASSAAGRRPQHF,TGCGCCAGCAGTGCAGCAGGGCGTCGGCCCCAGCATTTT
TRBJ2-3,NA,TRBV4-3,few,CASSQENRPTDTQYF,TGCGCCAGCAGCCAAGAAAACAGACCCACAGATACGCAGTATTTT
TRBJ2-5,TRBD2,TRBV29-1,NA,CSAVAGGPKETQYF,TGCAGCGCCGTAGCGGGGGGGCCCAAAGAGACCCAGTACTTC
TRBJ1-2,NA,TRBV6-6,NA,CASSSGLSYGYTF,TGTGCCAGCAGTTCTGGACTGAGCTATGGCTACACCTTC
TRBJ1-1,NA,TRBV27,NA,CASSPRGGQAEAFF,TGTGCCAGCAGTCCACGGGGAGGGCAGGCCGAAGCTTTCTTT
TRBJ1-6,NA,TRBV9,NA,CASSSYGNSPLHF,TGTGCCAGCAGCTCTTACGGGAATTCACCCCTCCACTTT
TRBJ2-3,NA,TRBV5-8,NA,CASPSGLDLDGPTDTQYF,TGTGCCAGCCCCTCCGGGCTCGACCTCGACGGACCCACAGATACGCAGTATTTT
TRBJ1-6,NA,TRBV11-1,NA,CASSPGLSIHSPLHF,TGTGCCAGCAGCCCGGGCCTTTCCATACACTCACCCCTCCACTTT
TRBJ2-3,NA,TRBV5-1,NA,CASSLGLSTDTQYF,TGCGCCAGCAGCCTGGGACTGAGCACAGATACGCAGTATTTT
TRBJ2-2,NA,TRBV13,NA,CASSRVGGELFF,TGTGCCAGCAGCCGGGTAGGCGGGGAGCTGTTTTTT
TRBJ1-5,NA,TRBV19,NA,CASRPTGGGQPQHF,TGTGCCAGTAGACCGACCGGGGGGGGCCAGCCCCAGCATTTT
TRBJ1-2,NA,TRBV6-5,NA,CASIAQLGGYTF,TGTGCCAGCATTGCACAGCTAGGGGGCTACACCTTC
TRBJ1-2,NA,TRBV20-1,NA,CSASVGPAHNYGYTF,TGCAGTGCTAGTGTGGGTCCCGCCCATAACTATGGCTACACCTTC
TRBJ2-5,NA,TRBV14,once,CASSQDTGTPGETQYF,TGTGCCAGCAGCCAAGATACAGGGACCCCCGGAGAGACCCAGTACTTC
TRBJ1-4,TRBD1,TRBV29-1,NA,CSVGQGTNEKLFF,TGCAGCGTTGGACAGGGAACTAATGAAAAACTGTTTTTT
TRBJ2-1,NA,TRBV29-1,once,CSVGEVTGGPREQFF,TGCAGCGTCGGGGAGGTAACGGGGGGCCCGAGAGAGCAGTTCTTC
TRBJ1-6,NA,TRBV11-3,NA,CASSESRDSPLHF,TGTGCCAGCAGCGAAAGCAGGGACTCACCCCTCCACTTT
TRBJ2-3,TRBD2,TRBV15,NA,CATSRWAGGIADTQYF,TGTGCCACCAGCAGGTGGGCGGGGGGGATCGCAGATACGCAGTATTTT
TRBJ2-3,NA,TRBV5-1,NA,CASSLGGDGTDTQYF,TGCGCCAGCAGCTTGGGTGGGGATGGCACAGATACGCAGTATTTT
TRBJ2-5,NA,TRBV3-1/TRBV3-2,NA,CASSQVRGARETQYF,TGTGCCAGCAGCCAAGTCCGGGGGGCCCGGGAGACCCAGTACTTC
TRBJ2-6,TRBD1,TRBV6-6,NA,CASSRGQGTPGANVLTF,TGTGCCAGCAGCCGAGGACAGGGTACCCCTGGGGCCAACGTCCTGACTTTC
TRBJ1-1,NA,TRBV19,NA,CASSKQEGRTEAFF,TGTGCCAGTAGTAAACAGGAGGGGCGCACTGAAGCTTTCTTT
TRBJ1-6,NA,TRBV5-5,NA,CASSLAMVGSGNSPLHF,TGTGCCAGCAGCTTGGCCATGGTTGGGAGTGGTAATTCACCCCTCCACTTT
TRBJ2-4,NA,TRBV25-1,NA,CASTPAGGGGIQYF,TGTGCCAGCACTCCCGCAGGCGGCGGAGGCATTCAGTACTTC
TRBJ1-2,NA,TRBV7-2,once,CASSLDFGQFYGYTF,TGTGCCAGCAGCTTAGATTTTGGCCAATTCTATGGCTACACCTTC
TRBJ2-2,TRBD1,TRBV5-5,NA,CASSWRQGASTGELFF,TGTGCCAGCAGCTGGAGGCAGGGGGCGAGCACCGGGGAGCTGTTTTTT
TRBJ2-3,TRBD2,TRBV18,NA,CASSPAGGGTDTQYF,TGTGCCAGCTCACCCGCCGGGGGGGGCACAGATACGCAGTATTTT
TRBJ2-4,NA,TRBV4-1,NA,CASSQGPAEAKNIQYF,TGCGCCAGCAGCCAAGGCCCAGCGGAGGCCAAAAACATTCAGTACTTC